This is a list of T cell receptor beta chains from one sample in a study of T cells expressing NK-cell markers. TCRdb reanalyzed the 5' RACE reads and collapses them to one entry per CDR3 protein, without DNA. This specimen shows a few hundred thousand distinct CDR3 sequences; the ten leading clones hold less than 4.5%. Sequencing was done on a sample of blood T cells: a sorted CD56 or NKG2C T cell subset, CD4+ or CD8+ T cells, or bulk PBMC T cells (not recorded which). Receptor source: a man younger than 30 in good health. The CDR3 runs from the conserved cysteine through the conserved F or W. Each record gives: V gene, J gene, CDR3 protein.

TRBV6-5,TRBJ2-2,CASSYIAGELFF
TRBV5-1,TRBJ2-7,CASSLESSYEQYF
TRBV3-1,TRBJ1-4,CASSLYREGEKLFF
TRBV28,TRBJ1-2,CASRPGNYGYTF
TRBV7-8,TRBJ2-7,CASRHGATSYEQYF
TRBV28,TRBJ2-7,CASTPGLRSYEQYF
TRBV24-1,TRBJ2-1,CATSDRGTSGKVVGSYNEQFF
TRBV12-3/TRBV12-4,TRBJ2-3,CASSLLREGADTQYF
TRBV6-5,TRBJ1-4,CASSSGTALSEKLFF
TRBV5-1,TRBJ2-3,CASSLALRGSTDTQYF
TRBV18,TRBJ2-5,CASSPGQAQETQYF
TRBV29-1,TRBJ2-1,CSVAVAGVGNEQFF
TRBV7-9,TRBJ2-2,CATTPGGRGNTGELFF